This T cell receptor beta chain was retrieved from a study of technical replicates of blood from several donors. Assay used: immunoSEQ multiplex PCR; TCRdb lists only in-frame clones, some missing. The sample contains tens of thousands of clones, around 96% of which appear only once. The CDR3 totals 16 residues. V shed 8 bases, J shed 7 bases, and the junction held 13 bases outside the gene matches. Per the germline V gene, CDR1 is MNHEY and CDR2 is SMNVEV (reference sequence). This clonotype was sampled from a human donor in good health. The chain uses TRBV27 and TRBJ2-2, with TRBD1 matching over 10 bases. What was sequenced was T cells isolated from PBMCs. CDR3 protein: CASHTATGGVVGELFF. The CDR3 DNA sequence: TGTGCCAGCCACACCGCGACAGGGGGCGTAGTCGGGGAGCTGTTTTTT.